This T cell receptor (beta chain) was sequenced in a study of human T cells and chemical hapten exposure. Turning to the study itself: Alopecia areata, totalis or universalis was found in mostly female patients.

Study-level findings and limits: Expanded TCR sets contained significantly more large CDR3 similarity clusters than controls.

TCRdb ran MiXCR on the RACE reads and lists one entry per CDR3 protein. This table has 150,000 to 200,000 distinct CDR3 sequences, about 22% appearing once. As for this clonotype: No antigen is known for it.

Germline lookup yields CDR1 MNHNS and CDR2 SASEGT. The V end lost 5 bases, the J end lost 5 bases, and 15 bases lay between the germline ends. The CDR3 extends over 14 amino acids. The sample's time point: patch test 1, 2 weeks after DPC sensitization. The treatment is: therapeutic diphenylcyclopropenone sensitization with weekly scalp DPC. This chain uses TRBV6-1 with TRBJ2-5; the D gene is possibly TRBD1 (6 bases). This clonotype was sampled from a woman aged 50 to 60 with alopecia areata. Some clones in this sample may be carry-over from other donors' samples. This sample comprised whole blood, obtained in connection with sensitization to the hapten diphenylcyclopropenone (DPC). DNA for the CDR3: TGTGCCAGCAGTAGGGATATGGGACACGAGACCCAGTACTTC. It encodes CASSRDMGHETQYF.